This TCR beta chain was obtained from a study of cytomegalovirus exposure and HLA in healthy donors. Germline V gene sequence: CDR1 SGHAT, CDR2 FQNNGV. Trimming cost V 5 bases and J 0 bases, with 13 bases left between them. CDR3 length equals 15 residues. Study-level points and caveats: Several of the most significant clusters were apparently associated with common viral pathogens in a later analysis. When analyzed later, the rates of TCR association showed variation by HLA locus, with DRB1 the most and HLA-C the fewest.

PCR primers comprised 60 Vbeta and 13 Jbeta primers. Profiled with immunoSEQ multiplex PCR; TCRdb holds only in-frame clones, not every one. The sample lists under 200,000 clones, 65% to 85% occurring once. A word on this clone: Its antigen is still unknown.

The source of this sequence is a middle-aged man in good health and CMV-seropositive. The sequenced sample consisted of PBMCs. This rearrangement joins TRBV11-2 to TRBJ1-2; weak D call: TRBD1 (6 bases). The DNA for the CDR3 is TGTGCCAGCAGCGCTGGGGGCGGCACTAACTATGGCTACACCTTC. It codes for CASSAGGGTNYGYTF. Filled out from reference TRBV11-2 and TRBJ1-2, the complete variable domain reads EAGVAQSPRYKIIEKRQSVAFWCNPISGHATLYWYQQILGQGPKLLIQFQNNGVVDDSQLPKDRFSAERLKGVDSTLKIQPAKLEDSAVYLCASSAGGGTNYGYTFGSGTRLTVV.